One sample yielded the 21 T cell receptor beta chains listed below, sequenced in a study of blood T cell repertoires in COVID-19. Sequencing was performed with immunoSEQ multiplex PCR; in TCRdb, only in-frame clones are kept and a portion is missing. The sample lists tens of thousands of clones; around 77% were seen once. Sequencing was performed on peripheral blood. These receptor sequences come from a man aged 70 or older with COVID-19, enrolled during active disease.

The chain recombines TRBV27 with TRBJ1-1; TRBD1 matches at 7 bases. Germline V gene data show CDR1 as MNHEY and CDR2 as SMNVEV (reference sequence). V was pared by 6 bases and J by 7 bases, with 14 bases of the junction left unmatched. The length of the CDR3 is 15 residues. CDR3 residues: CASRTAQGPFGEAFF. In DNA, the CDR3 is TGTGCCAGCAGAACCGCACAGGGGCCCTTCGGTGAAGCTTTCTTT.

V usage is TRBV29-1 and J usage is TRBJ1-2; 12 bases are shared with TRBD1. The V gene end was trimmed by 7 bases and the J gene end by 8 bases; junction bases not matched to a gene: 17. CDR1 SQVTM and CDR2 ANQGSEA come from the germline V gene. The CDR3 runs to 16 residues. In DNA form, the CDR3 reads TGCAGCGCAGCTTTCGGGACAGGGGGCTTCAGGGACGGCTACACCTTC. It encodes CSAAFGTGGFRDGYTF.

The chain combines TRBV27 with TRBJ2-1; 12 positions match TRBD2. This CDR3 has 18 residues. The germline gives CDR1 MNHEY, CDR2 SMNVEV (reference sequence). The ends lost 0 bases at V and 6 bases at J; junction bases unmatched: 9. The CDR3 DNA sequence: TGTGCCAGCAGTTTATCGCTGACTAGCGGGAGATTTGTCAATGAGCAGTTCTTC. Protein product: CASSLSLTSGRFVNEQFF.

This clone was counted once. J is TRBJ2-1 and V is TRBV5-6; TRBD2 agrees at 13 bases. The CDR3 extends over 19 amino acids. Per the germline V gene, CDR1 is SGHDT and CDR2 is YYEEEE. V lost 0 bases, J lost 2 bases, and 8 bases stayed unmatched. CDR3 sequence (DNA): TGTGCCAGCAGCTTGGGCCGGACTAGCGGGAGTGAAACCTACAATGAGCAGTTCTTC. Its translation: CASSLGRTSGSETYNEQFF.

This clone was recorded many times. The chain combines TRBV30 with TRBJ2-7, with a possible D match to TRBD1 (6 bases). V was trimmed by 8 bases and J by 3 bases, leaving 11 bases between them. Germline CDR1 is GTSNPN and CDR2 is SVGIG (reference sequence). This CDR3 region has 11 residues. CDR3 sequence reads: CAGKDSYEQYF. CDR3 DNA: TGTGCCGGCAAGGACAGCTACGAGCAGTACTTC.

This clone was found a few times. V and J are TRBV7-9 and TRBJ1-2; D is ambiguous. Trimming took 5 bases from V and 3 from J, leaving 13 bases between them. CDR1 is SEHNR, CDR2 FQNEAQ, per germline (reference sequence). This CDR3 spans 14 amino acids. DNA for the CDR3: TGTGCCAGCAGCGACCCTGGAGGGTACTATGGCTACACCTTC. This sequence encodes CASSDPGGYYGYTF.

This rearrangement joins TRBV7-2 to TRBJ2-5, with a tentative D call TRBD2 (7 bases). V was clipped by 1 base and J by 5 bases, with 14 bases between them. This CDR3 is 15 amino acids long. CDR1 SGHTA and CDR2 FQGNSA come from the germline V gene. In nucleotides, the CDR3 is TGTGCCAGCAGCTTAGGTGCAGGGGAGGGGGAGACCCAGTACTTC. It encodes CASSLGAGEGETQYF. The full variable domain, rest sourced from reference TRBV7-2 and TRBJ2-5, is GAGVSQSPSNKVTEKGKDVELRCDPISGHTALYWYRQSLGQGLEFLIYFQGNSAPDKSGLPSDRFSAERTGGSVSTLTIQRTQQEDSAVYLCASSLGAGEGETQYFGPGTRLLVL.

This rearrangement joins TRBV27 to TRBJ2-5; the D is unclear. The CDR3 is 14 amino acids. CDR1 is MNHEY, CDR2 SMNVEV, per germline (reference sequence). With 5 bases removed from V and 1 base from J, the gap between germline ends came to 11 bases. CDR3 nucleotides: TGTGCCAGCAGTCCCCAACAACCCCAAGAGACCCAGTACTTC. It encodes CASSPQQPQETQYF.

The V gene is TRBV28, the J gene TRBJ1-5, with unresolved D. The CDR3 contains 14 residues. Trimming removed 3 bases from V and 2 bases from J, with 8 bases in between. Looked up from germline, CDR1 is MDHEN and CDR2 is SYDVKM. The CDR3, as DNA: TGTGCCAGCAGTTTGAGGGAGCGCAATCAGCCCCAGCATTTT. It translates to CASSLRERNQPQHF.

The V gene is TRBV12-3 or TRBV12-4, the J gene TRBJ1-5; 8 nucleotides match TRBD1. CDR3 length equals 13 residues. Losses at the gene ends were 6 bases for V and 4 bases for J; bases not matched to a gene: 2. The CDR3 DNA is TGTGCCAGCAGGGGGACAGGTAATCAGCCCCAGCATTTT. Encoded protein: CASRGTGNQPQHF.

V usage is TRBV12-3 or TRBV12-4 and J usage is TRBJ1-2, with a weak D call TRBD1 (6 bases). This CDR3 comprises 13 residues. V gave up 7 bases and J gave up 4 bases, with 13 bases separating them. The CDR3 DNA is TGTGCCAGCACTCCACAGGGATTCTATGGCTACACCTTC. Translation: CASTPQGFYGYTF.

This clone has a single count. The J gene is TRBJ2-1, the V gene TRBV6-5, with a weak D call TRBD2 (5 bases). The germline gives CDR1 MNHEY, CDR2 SVGAGI. The germline V and J ends were trimmed by 2 bases and 1 base, with 6 bases remaining between them. This CDR3 has 14 amino acids. CDR3 nucleotides: TGTGCCAGCAGTTACGGGAGTTCCTACAATGAGCAGTTCTTC. Encoded protein: CASSYGSSYNEQFF.

The chain couples TRBV7-2 to TRBJ1-3, with a tentative D call TRBD1 (5 bases). V lost 1 base to trimming and J lost 2 bases, with 6 bases between them. CDR1 SGHTA and CDR2 FQGNSA come from the germline V gene. The CDR3 sequence is 14 residues long. The CDR3 is CASSLEQAGNTIYF. The CDR3 DNA reads TGTGCCAGCAGCTTAGAACAGGCTGGAAACACCATATATTTT.

The chain couples TRBV2 to TRBJ1-1, with 10 nucleotides matching TRBD1. With V trimmed by 3 bases and J by 5 bases, 3 bases remained unmatched. Germline V gives CDR1 SNHLY, CDR2 FYNNEI. CDR3 length equals 14 residues. CDR3 DNA sequence: TGTGCCAGCAGTGACGACAGGGGGCTTACTGAAGCTTTCTTT. Encoded protein: CASSDDRGLTEAFF.

The chain links TRBV11-2 to TRBJ2-3, with D perhaps TRBD2 (5 bases). CDR1 SGHAT and CDR2 FQNNGV come from the germline V gene. The length of the CDR3 is 13 residues. Deletions cut 5 bases from V and 1 base from J, with 7 bases between. This CDR3 reads CASSPRGTDTQYF. Written as DNA, the CDR3 is TGTGCCAGCAGCCCGCGGGGCACAGATACGCAGTATTTT.

The V gene is TRBV4-1, the J gene TRBJ2-3; D may be TRBD2 (6 bases). This CDR3 has 14 amino acids. V lost 5 bases, J lost 1 base, and 10 bases lay in between. The germline V gene has CDR1 MGHRA and CDR2 YSYEKL. DNA of the CDR3: TGCGCCAGCAGCGGGGGGATCGGCACAGATACGCAGTATTTT. It translates to CASSGGIGTDTQYF.

This clone was seen a few times. V usage is TRBV12-3 or TRBV12-4 and J usage is TRBJ2-7; 8 bases match TRBD1. The CDR3 contains 13 residues. Losses at the gene ends were 3 bases for V and 6 bases for J; bases not matched to a gene: 4. Written as DNA, the CDR3 is TGTGCCAGCAGTTTGGAGGACAGGGCCGAGCAGTACTTC. Translated, it gives CASSLEDRAEQYF.

This chain joins TRBV7-9 and TRBJ1-3; the D is unclear. Trimming shortened V by 6 bases and J by 3 bases, and 12 bases separated the two germline ends. CDR1 and CDR2 from the germline V gene are SEHNR and FQNEAQ (reference sequence). The CDR3 is 14 amino acids. The CDR3 spells CASSFITGGNTIYF. CDR3 bases: TGTGCCAGCAGTTTCATTACGGGTGGAAACACCATATATTTT.

V usage is TRBV27 and J usage is TRBJ2-7; 9 nucleotides agree with TRBD2. The CDR3 sequence is 15 residues long. The germline gives CDR1 MNHEY, CDR2 SMNVEV (reference sequence). J was trimmed by 3 bases and V by 3 bases; bases with no gene match: 6. The CDR3 DNA reads as TGTGCCAGCAGTTTCCTCTCTAGCGGGATCTACGAGCAGTACTTC. Translated: CASSFLSSGIYEQYF.

The chain has TRBV6-1 and TRBJ2-1; 12 bases align to TRBD2. The CDR3 has 19 amino acids. The ends lost 4 bases at V and 12 bases at J; junction bases unmatched: 22. Germline V gene sequence: CDR1 MNHNS, CDR2 SASEGT. The chain's CDR3 is CASSAITGQGLAGGGRQFF. The CDR3 coding sequence is TGTGCCAGCAGTGCCATTACAGGCCAGGGGCTAGCGGGAGGGGGGCGGCAGTTCTTC.

A word on this clone: The junction does not match germline at one end; this may be a read error. The chain joins TRBV5-6 to TRBJ2-3; 11 bases are a match to TRBD2. From germline, CDR1 is SGHDT and CDR2 YYEEEE. The CDR3 is made up of 17 amino acids. The CDR3 DNA is TGTACCAGCAGCTTGGTTGGTAGCGGGAGGGTAACAGATACGCAGTATTTT. This encodes CTSSLVGSGRVTDTQYF.